This entry is about one TCR beta chain. This entry belongs to a study of blood T cell repertoires in COVID-19. For the study at large: Specimens from acute and convalescent COVID-19 originated in the United States, Italy and Spain. T cells, B-cell-depleted T cells, or PBMCs supplied cDNA or gDNA.

Participant ages covered about 18 to 90 years across about two dozen US areas. The V and J ends lost 6 bases and 0 bases respectively, with 18 bases between them. CDR3 size: 17 residues. Per germline, CDR1 KGHSH and CDR2 LQKENI. Original methodology: It was from reference gene primer amplification that nucleated cell counts were estimated. Only in-frame clones appear in the TCRdb table, and some are missing; sequencing was by immunoSEQ multiplex PCR. D and trimming come from the DNA, and the V and J calls and clone size come from that table. The table has about 360,000 clones, around 87% seen once. The receptor was derived from a man aged 25-45 years who had recovered from COVID-19. The chain links TRBV18 to TRBJ2-4; tentative D call: TRBD1 (5 bases). The specimen was PBMCs or T cells enriched from blood (not recorded which). The CDR3 loop reads CASSPRQPSLAKNIQYF. For the CDR3, the DNA is TGTGCCAGCTCCCCAAGACAGCCGTCCTTAGCCAAAAACATTCAGTACTTC.